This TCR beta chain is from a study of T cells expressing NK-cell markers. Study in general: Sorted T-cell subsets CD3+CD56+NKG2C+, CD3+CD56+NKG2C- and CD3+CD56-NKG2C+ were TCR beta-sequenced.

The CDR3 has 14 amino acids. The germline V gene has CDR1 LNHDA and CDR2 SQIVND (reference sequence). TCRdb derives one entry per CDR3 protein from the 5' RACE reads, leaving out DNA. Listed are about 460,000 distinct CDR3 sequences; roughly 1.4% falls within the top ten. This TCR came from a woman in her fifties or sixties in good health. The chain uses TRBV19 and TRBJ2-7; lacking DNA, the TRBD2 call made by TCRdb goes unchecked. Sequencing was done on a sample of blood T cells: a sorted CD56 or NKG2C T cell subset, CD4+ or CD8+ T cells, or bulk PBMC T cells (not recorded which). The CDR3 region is CASSARTGRDEQYF.